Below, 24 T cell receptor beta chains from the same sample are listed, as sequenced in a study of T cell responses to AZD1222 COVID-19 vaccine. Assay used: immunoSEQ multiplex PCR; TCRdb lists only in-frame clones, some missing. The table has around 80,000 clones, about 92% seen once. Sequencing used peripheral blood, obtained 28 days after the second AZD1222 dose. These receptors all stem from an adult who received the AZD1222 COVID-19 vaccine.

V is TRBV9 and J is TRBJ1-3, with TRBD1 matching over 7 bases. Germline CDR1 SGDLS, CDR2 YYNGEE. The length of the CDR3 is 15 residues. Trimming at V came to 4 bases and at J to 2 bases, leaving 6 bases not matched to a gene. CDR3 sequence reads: CASSLGQSAGNTIYF. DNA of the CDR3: TGTGCCAGCAGCTTGGGACAGTCGGCTGGAAACACCATATATTTT.

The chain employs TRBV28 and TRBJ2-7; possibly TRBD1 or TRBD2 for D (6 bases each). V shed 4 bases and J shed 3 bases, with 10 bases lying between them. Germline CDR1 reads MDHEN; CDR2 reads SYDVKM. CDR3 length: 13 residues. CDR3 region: CASSSGGLYEQYF. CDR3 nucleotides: TGTGCCAGCAGTTCCGGGGGCCTCTACGAGCAGTACTTC.

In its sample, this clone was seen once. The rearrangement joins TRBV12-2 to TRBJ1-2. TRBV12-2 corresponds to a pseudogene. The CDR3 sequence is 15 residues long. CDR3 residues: CASRLVHREDHGYTF. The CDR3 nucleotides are TGTGCAAGTCGCTTAGTCCACAGGGAGGATCATGGCTACACCTTC.

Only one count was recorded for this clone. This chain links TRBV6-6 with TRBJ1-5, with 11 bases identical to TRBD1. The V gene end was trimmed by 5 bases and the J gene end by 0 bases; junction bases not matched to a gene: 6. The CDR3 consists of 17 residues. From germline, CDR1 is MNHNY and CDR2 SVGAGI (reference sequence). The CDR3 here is CASSPGTGGYSNQPQHF. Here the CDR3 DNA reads TGTGCCAGCAGTCCTGGGACAGGGGGTTATAGCAATCAGCCCCAGCATTTT.

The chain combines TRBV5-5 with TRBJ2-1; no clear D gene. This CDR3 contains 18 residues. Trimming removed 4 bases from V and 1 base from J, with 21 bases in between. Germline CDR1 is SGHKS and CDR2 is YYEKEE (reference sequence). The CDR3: CASSPSLLLVGSYNEQFF. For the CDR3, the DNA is TGTGCCAGCAGCCCGAGTCTCCTCTTAGTAGGGTCCTACAATGAGCAGTTCTTC.

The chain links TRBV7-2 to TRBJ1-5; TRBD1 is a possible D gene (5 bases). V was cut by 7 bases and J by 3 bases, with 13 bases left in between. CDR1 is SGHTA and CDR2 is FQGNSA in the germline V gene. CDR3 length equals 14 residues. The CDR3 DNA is TGTGCCAGCACTCGAGACAGAAACAATCAGCCCCAGCATTTT. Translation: CASTRDRNNQPQHF. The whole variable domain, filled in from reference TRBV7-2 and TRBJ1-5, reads GAGVSQSPSNKVTEKGKDVELRCDPISGHTALYWYRQSLGQGLEFLIYFQGNSAPDKSGLPSDRFSAERTGGSVSTLTIQRTQQEDSAVYLCASTRDRNNQPQHFGDGTRLSIL.

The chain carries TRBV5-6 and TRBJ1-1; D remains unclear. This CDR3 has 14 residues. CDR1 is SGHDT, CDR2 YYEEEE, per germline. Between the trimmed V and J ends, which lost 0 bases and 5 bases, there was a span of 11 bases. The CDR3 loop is CASSLALDGTEAFF. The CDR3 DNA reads TGTGCCAGCAGCTTGGCCTTGGATGGGACTGAAGCTTTCTTT.

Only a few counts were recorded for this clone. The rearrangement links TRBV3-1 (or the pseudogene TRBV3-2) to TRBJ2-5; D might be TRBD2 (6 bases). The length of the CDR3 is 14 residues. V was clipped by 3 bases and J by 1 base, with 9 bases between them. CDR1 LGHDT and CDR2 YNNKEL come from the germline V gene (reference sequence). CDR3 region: CASSQDSGQETQYF. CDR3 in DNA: TGTGCCAGCAGCCAGGATAGCGGCCAAGAGACCCAGTACTTC.

The CDR3 sequence: CASSHNGALTGNTIYF. The CDR3 bases are TGTGCCAGCAGCCATAATGGTGCGTTAACTGGAAACACCATATATTTT. The V gene is TRBV7-8, the J gene TRBJ1-3; D is ambiguous. V shed 5 bases and J shed 2 bases, with 16 bases lying between them. Germline CDR1 is SGHVS and CDR2 is FQNEAQ. The CDR3 has 16 residues.

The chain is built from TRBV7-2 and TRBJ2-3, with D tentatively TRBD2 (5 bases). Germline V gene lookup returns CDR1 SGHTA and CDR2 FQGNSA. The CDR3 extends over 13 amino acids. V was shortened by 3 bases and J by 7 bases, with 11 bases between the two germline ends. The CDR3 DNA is TGTGCCAGCAGCTTGGGCGGGCTTAATACGCAGTATTTT. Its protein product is CASSLGGLNTQYF.

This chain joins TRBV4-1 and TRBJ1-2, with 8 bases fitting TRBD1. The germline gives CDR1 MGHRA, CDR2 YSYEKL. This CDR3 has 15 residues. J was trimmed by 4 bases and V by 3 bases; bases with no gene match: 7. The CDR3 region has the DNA TGCGCCAGCAGCCACAGGACAGGGACGATCTATGGCTACACCTTC. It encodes CASSHRTGTIYGYTF.

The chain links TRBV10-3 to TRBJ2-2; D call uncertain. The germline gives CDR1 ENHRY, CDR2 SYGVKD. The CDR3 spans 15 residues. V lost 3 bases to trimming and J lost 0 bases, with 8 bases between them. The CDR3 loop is CAISDSAANTGELFF. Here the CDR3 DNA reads TGTGCCATCAGTGATTCGGCAGCGAACACCGGGGAGCTGTTTTTT.

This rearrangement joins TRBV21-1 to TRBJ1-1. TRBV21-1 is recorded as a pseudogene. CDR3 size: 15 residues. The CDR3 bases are TGTGCCAGCAGCAAAGGCGGGCTCTTGAACACTGAAGCTTTCTTT. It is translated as CASSKGGLLNTEAFF.

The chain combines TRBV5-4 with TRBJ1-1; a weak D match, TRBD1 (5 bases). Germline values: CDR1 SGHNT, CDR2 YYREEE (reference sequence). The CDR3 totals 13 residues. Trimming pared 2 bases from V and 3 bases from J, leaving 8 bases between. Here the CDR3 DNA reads TGTGCCAGCAGCTTTTCCAGGGACACTGAAGCTTTCTTT. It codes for CASSFSRDTEAFF.

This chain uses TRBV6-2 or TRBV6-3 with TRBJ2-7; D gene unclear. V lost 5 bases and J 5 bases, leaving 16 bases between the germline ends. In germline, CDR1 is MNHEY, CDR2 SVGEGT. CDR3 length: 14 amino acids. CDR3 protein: CASSHPDRNHEQYF. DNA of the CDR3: TGTGCCAGCAGTCACCCGGACCGGAACCACGAGCAGTACTTC.

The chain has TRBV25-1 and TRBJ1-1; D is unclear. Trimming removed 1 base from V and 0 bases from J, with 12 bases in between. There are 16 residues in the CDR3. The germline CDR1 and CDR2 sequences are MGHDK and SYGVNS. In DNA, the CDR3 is TGTGCCAGCAGTGAATTCGATCCTGTGGTGAACACTGAAGCTTTCTTT. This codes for CASSEFDPVVNTEAFF. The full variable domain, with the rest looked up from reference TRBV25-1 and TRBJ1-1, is EADIYQTPRYLVIGTGKKITLECSQTMGHDKMYWYQQDPGMELHLIHYSYGVNSTEKGDLSSESTVSRIRTEHFPLTLESARPSHTSQYLCASSEFDPVVNTEAFFGQGTRLTVV.

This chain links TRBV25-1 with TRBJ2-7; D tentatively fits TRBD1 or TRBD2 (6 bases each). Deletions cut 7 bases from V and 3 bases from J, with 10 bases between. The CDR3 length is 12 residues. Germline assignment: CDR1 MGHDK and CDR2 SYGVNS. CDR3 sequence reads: CASKGGGYEQYF. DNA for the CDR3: TGTGCCAGCAAGGGGGGCGGCTACGAGCAGTACTTC.

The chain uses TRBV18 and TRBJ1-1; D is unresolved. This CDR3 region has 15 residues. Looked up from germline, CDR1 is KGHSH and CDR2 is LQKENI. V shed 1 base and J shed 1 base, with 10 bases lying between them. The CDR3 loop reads CASSPLAGSNTEAFF. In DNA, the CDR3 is TGTGCCAGCTCACCACTGGCCGGATCGAACACTGAAGCTTTCTTT.

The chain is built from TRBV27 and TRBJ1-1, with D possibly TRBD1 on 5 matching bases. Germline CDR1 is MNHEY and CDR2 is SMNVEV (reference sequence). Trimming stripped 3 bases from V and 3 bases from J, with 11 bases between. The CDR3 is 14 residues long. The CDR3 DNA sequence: TGTGCCAGCAGTTTTGGGGCTTCGTACACTGAAGCTTTCTTT. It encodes CASSFGASYTEAFF.

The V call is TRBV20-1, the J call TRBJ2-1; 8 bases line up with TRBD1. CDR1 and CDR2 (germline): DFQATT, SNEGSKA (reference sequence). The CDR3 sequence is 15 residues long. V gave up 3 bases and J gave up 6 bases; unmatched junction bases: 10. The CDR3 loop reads CSASADRVSGNEQFF. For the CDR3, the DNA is TGCAGTGCTAGTGCGGACAGGGTTTCGGGCAATGAGCAGTTCTTC.

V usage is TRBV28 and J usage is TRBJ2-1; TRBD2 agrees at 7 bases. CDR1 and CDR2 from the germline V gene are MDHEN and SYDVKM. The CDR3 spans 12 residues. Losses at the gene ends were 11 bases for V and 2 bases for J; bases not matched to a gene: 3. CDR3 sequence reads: CAGGGPYNEQFF. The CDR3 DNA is TGTGCCGGGGGGGGACCCTACAATGAGCAGTTCTTC. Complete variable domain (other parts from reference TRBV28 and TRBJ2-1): DVKVTQSSRYLVKRTGEKVFLECVQDMDHENMFWYRQDPGLGLRLIYFSYDVKMKEKGDIPEGYSVSREKKERFSLILESASTNQTSMYLCAGGGPYNEQFFGPGTRLTVL.

The chain's CDR3 is CASSQELQNSYEQYF. CDR3 nucleotides: TGCGCCAGCAGCCAAGAGCTCCAAAACTCCTACGAGCAGTACTTC. The chain links TRBV4-1 to TRBJ2-7; D is unresolved. V was trimmed by 0 bases and J by 0 bases, leaving 9 bases between them. CDR3 length: 15 amino acids. In germline, CDR1 is MGHRA, CDR2 YSYEKL.

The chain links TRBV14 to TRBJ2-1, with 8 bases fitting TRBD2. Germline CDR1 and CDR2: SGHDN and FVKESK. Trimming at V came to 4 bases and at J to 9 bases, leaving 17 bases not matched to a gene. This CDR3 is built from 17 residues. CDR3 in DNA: TGTGCCAGCAGCCGCCAACGGGGGGGGCCGGGTTTTTTTGAGCAGTTCTTC. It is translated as CASSRQRGGPGFFEQFF.

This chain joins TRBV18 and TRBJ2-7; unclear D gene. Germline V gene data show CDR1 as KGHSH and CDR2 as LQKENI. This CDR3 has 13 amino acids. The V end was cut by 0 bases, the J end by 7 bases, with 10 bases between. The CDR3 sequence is CASSPPDPWEQYF. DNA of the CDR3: TGTGCCAGCTCACCACCGGACCCTTGGGAGCAGTACTTC. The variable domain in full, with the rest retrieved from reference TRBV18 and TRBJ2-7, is NAGVMQNPRHLVRRRGQEARLRCSPMKGHSHVYWYRQLPEEGLKFMVYLQKENIIDESGMPKERFSAEFPKEGPSILRIQQVVRGDSAAYFCASSPPDPWEQYFGPGTRLTVT.